This entry concerns a single T cell receptor (beta chain). The entry originates in a study of PD-L1 blockade in urothelial cancer. Study as a whole: Atezolizumab, begun by patients around 2014, was given at 1,200 mg intravenously every 3 weeks. Between 0 and 3 prior chemotherapy regimens had been given to patients. Analyses were performed on blood at 3 weeks after treatment start (the second dose) and at 6 weeks.

TCRdb keeps only in-frame clones here, not all; method: immunoSEQ multiplex PCR. This sample has 45,000 to 70,000 clones, with 85% found just once. As to time point: pretreatment peripheral blood. Each patient gave between 1 and 8 samples, pretreatment and on-treatment. Sequenced here: PBMCs, sampled around atezolizumab (anti-PD-L1) treatment. The TCR sequence derives from a man between 65 and 85 years old with urothelial cancer.

The CDR3 sequence: CASSPDRQGIGQFF. For the CDR3, the DNA is TGTGCCAGCAGCCCAGACCGACAGGGAATAGGGCAGTTCTTC. The rearrangement links TRBV7-6 to TRBJ2-1, with 7 bases identical to TRBD1. V shed 5 bases and J 12 bases; nucleotides not matched to a gene: 13. CDR3 size: 14 residues. Germline lookup yields CDR1 SGHVS and CDR2 FNYEAQ.